This paragraph covers one TCR beta chain sequence. Its antigen is unknown. The record originates from a study of T cells expressing NK-cell markers. The study, taken as a whole, reports: As a fraction of CD8+ T cells, dominant NKG2C+ clonotypes reached roughly 1.0-8% in more than five donors. Similarly, these clonotypes led the CD3+CD56-NKG2C+ fraction as well in a handful of donors.

TCRdb reanalyzed the 5' RACE reads and collapses them to one entry per CDR3 protein, without DNA. Recorded for this sample: about 440,000 distinct CDR3 sequences. Source material: blood T cells: a sorted CD56 or NKG2C T cell subset, CD4+ or CD8+ T cells, or bulk PBMC T cells (not recorded which). The TCR was taken from a woman between 18 and 70 years old in good health.

CDR3 protein: CASSDMGFRETQYF. The genes are TRBV2 and TRBJ2-5. The CDR3 sequence is 14 residues long. The germline V gene has CDR1 SNHLY and CDR2 FYNNEI.